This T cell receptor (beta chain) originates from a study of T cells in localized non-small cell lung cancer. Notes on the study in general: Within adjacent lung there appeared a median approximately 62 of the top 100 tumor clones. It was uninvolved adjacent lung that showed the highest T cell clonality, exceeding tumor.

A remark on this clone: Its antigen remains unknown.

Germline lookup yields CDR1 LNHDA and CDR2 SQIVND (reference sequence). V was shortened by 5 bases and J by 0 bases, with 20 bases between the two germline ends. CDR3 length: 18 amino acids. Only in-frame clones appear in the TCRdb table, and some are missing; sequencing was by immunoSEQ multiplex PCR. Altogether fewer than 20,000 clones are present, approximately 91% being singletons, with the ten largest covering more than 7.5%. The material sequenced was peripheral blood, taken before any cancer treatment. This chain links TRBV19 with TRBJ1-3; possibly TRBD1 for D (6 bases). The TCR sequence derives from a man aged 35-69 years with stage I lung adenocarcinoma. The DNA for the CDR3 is TGTGCCAGTAGTGCGAACCCCAGGGGACAAAACTCTGGAAACACCATATATTTT. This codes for CASSANPRGQNSGNTIYF.